These 20 T cell receptor beta chains were sequenced from one sample in a study of T cell responses to AZD1222 COVID-19 vaccine. TCRdb keeps only in-frame clones here, not all; method: immunoSEQ multiplex PCR. The sample records 44,000 or so clones, 80% being singletons. The input for sequencing was peripheral blood, taken 28 days after the second dose of the MenACWY control vaccine. These receptors originate from an adult who received the MenACWY meningococcal vaccine as a control.

The chain carries TRBV5-4 and TRBJ2-2; D is possibly TRBD1 (6 bases). CDR3 length: 16 residues. Germline CDR1 SGHNT, CDR2 YYREEE (reference sequence). Trimming shortened V by 4 bases and J by 5 bases, and 18 bases separated the two germline ends. The CDR3 sequence: CASSPIPGTLTGELFF. The CDR3 DNA reads as TGTGCCAGCAGCCCGATCCCCGGGACACTGACCGGGGAGCTGTTTTTT. The entire variable domain, with the rest obtained from reference TRBV5-4 and TRBJ2-2, is as follows: ETGVTQSPTHLIKTRGQQVTLRCSSQSGHNTVSWYQQALGQGPQFIFQYYREEENGRGNFPPRFSGLQFPNYSSELNVNALELDDSALYLCASSPIPGTLTGELFFGEGSRLTVL.

This clone has a single count. CDR3 sequence: CASSDSSNQPQHF. As DNA, the CDR3 is TGTGCCAGCTCAGACAGTAGCAATCAGCCCCAGCATTTT. V usage is TRBV18 and J usage is TRBJ1-5, with a tentative D call TRBD1 (5 bases). V shed 5 bases and J shed 0 bases, with 5 bases lying between them. Germline loops: CDR1 KGHSH, CDR2 LQKENI. The CDR3 contains 13 residues. The variable domain in full, completed from reference TRBV18 and TRBJ1-5, reads NAGVMQNPRHLVRRRGQEARLRCSPMKGHSHVYWYRQLPEEGLKFMVYLQKENIIDESGMPKERFSAEFPKEGPSILRIQQVVRGDSAAYFCASSDSSNQPQHFGDGTRLSIL.

The chain combines TRBV29-1 with TRBJ1-1; perhaps TRBD1 as D (5 bases). Germline CDR1 is SQVTM and CDR2 is ANQGSEA. Trimming removed 3 bases at V and 0 bases at J, with 5 bases between. CDR3 length equals 12 residues. This CDR3 reads CSVDRVNTEAFF. The CDR3 DNA sequence: TGCAGCGTTGACAGGGTGAACACTGAAGCTTTCTTT.

The chain is built from TRBV19 and TRBJ2-7; TRBD2 agrees at 8 bases. V lost 3 bases, J lost 5 bases, and 12 bases stayed unmatched. This CDR3 has 16 amino acids. Looked up from germline, CDR1 is LNHDA and CDR2 is SQIVND (reference sequence). As DNA, the CDR3 is TGTGCCAGTAGTATGAGGTGGGAGCGGGAGCAGCACGAGCAGTACTTC. This encodes CASSMRWEREQHEQYF.

This clone was picked up one time. This chain joins TRBV7-2 and TRBJ1-1, with D perhaps TRBD1 (6 bases). The CDR3 has 17 residues. Deletions cut 1 base from V and 1 base from J, with 16 bases between. CDR1 SGHTA and CDR2 FQGNSA come from the germline V gene. CDR3 protein: CASSLGGARRGNTEAFF. The CDR3 bases are TGTGCCAGCAGCTTAGGGGGGGCCCGACGGGGGAACACTGAAGCTTTCTTT.

There are a few counts of this clone. The V gene is TRBV28, the J gene TRBJ1-2, with D perhaps TRBD1 (5 bases). Germline V CDR1 and CDR2: MDHEN, SYDVKM. The V gene lost 6 bases and the J gene lost 8 bases, with 19 bases spanning the gap. The CDR3 extends over 14 amino acids. CDR3 nucleotide sequence: TGTGCCAGCAGCCCCACCGTCGGGGGGGAGGGCTACACCTTC. It specifies CASSPTVGGEGYTF.

The gene calls are TRBV5-1 and TRBJ2-3; D remains unclear. Germline V gene data show CDR1 as SGHRS and CDR2 as YFSETQ. This CDR3 has 15 amino acids. The V end was cut by 4 bases, the J end by 0 bases, with 12 bases between. The DNA of the CDR3 is TGCGCCAGCAGCCCGCTCGGTTCTAGCACAGATACGCAGTATTTT. Translating it yields CASSPLGSSTDTQYF.

The V call is TRBV19, the J call TRBJ1-2; D gene ambiguous. The CDR3 runs 15 residues. The germline V gene encodes CDR1 LNHDA and CDR2 SQIVND (reference sequence). V lost 7 bases and J lost 3, with 18 bases in between. The CDR3 coding sequence is TGTGCCAGTACCCCGGGCCCCTCGGTCTACTATGGCTACACCTTC. Translating it yields CASTPGPSVYYGYTF. Supplemented by reference TRBV19 and TRBJ1-2, the full variable domain reads DGGITQSPKYLFRKEGQNVTLSCEQNLNHDAMYWYRQDPGQGLRLIYYSQIVNDFQKGDIAEGYSVSREKKESFPLTVTSAQKNPTAFYLCASTPGPSVYYGYTFGSGTRLTVV.

V usage is TRBV5-6 and J usage is TRBJ2-1; 10 bases are shared with TRBD2. CDR1 and CDR2 from the germline V gene are SGHDT and YYEEEE. V dropped 4 bases and J dropped 10; count of bases not matched to a gene: 14. The CDR3 length is 16 residues. CDR3 amino acids: CASSGGPTSGIGEQFF. CDR3 coding DNA: TGTGCCAGCAGCGGAGGGCCTACTAGCGGGATAGGGGAGCAGTTCTTC. Full variable domain (outside the CDR3, taken from reference TRBV5-6 and TRBJ2-1): DAGVTQSPTHLIKTRGQQVTLRCSPKSGHDTVSWYQQALGQGPQFIFQYYEEEERQRGNFPDRFSGHQFPNYSSELNVNALLLGDSALYLCASSGGPTSGIGEQFFGPGTRLTVL.

The chain combines TRBV30 with TRBJ1-6; TRBD1 aligns across 7 bases. The germline V gene has CDR1 GTSNPN and CDR2 SVGIG (reference sequence). V lost 3 bases to trimming and J lost 4 bases; unmatched junction nucleotides: 9. This CDR3 comprises 16 residues. CDR3 protein: CAWSLTGTVYNSPLHF. For the CDR3, the DNA is TGTGCCTGGAGCCTTACCGGGACAGTTTATAATTCACCCCTCCACTTT.

This clone came up a few times. The rearrangement joins TRBV5-5 to TRBJ1-1; D remains unclear. Trimming stripped 0 bases from V and 1 base from J, with 7 bases between. The CDR3 runs 14 residues. Germline CDR1 and CDR2: SGHKS and YYEKEE (reference sequence). CDR3 DNA sequence: TGTGCCAGCAGCTTGGCCGCAGCGAACACTGAAGCTTTCTTT. Translating it yields CASSLAAANTEAFF.

The J gene is TRBJ2-7, the V gene TRBV19; D is perhaps TRBD1 (6 bases). There are 11 residues in the CDR3. CDR1 is LNHDA, CDR2 SQIVND, per germline (reference sequence). With 7 bases removed from V and 7 bases from J, the gap between germline ends came to 11 bases. The CDR3 nucleotides are TGTGCCAGTACAGGGGCGCGGGAGCAGTACTTC. Amino acids: CASTGAREQYF.

This chain links TRBV18 with TRBJ1-3; D is possibly TRBD1 (6 bases). V was pared by 2 bases and J by 8 bases, with 25 bases between. CDR3 length: 18 residues. Per the germline V gene, CDR1 is KGHSH and CDR2 is LQKENI. The CDR3 nucleotides read TGTGCCAGCTCACCAAGTGTACAGGGTAGATGGAAAGGACACACCATATATTTT. Encoded protein: CASSPSVQGRWKGHTIYF.

This clone was picked up one time. The chain uses TRBV6-5 and TRBJ1-5; no firm D call. The V end was cut by 6 bases, the J end by 5 bases, with 11 bases between. The CDR3 length is 13 residues. CDR1 MNHEY and CDR2 SVGAGI come from the germline V gene. CDR3 in DNA: TGTGCCAGCAGCGGTACACGGGATCAGCCCCAGCATTTT. It is translated as CASSGTRDQPQHF.

This clone has more than one count but fewer than ten. The chain has TRBV6-2 or TRBV6-3 and TRBJ1-6; D is undetermined. Germline lookup yields CDR1 MNHEY and CDR2 SVGEGT. V was cut by 1 base and J by 9 bases, with 7 bases left in between. The CDR3 has 13 amino acids. CDR3 in DNA: TGTGCCAGCAGTTACTTCGACTCTTCACCCCTCCACTTT. Encoded protein: CASSYFDSSPLHF.

For this clone: Given a much more abundant clone one base away, this may be a read error. The chain couples TRBV18 to TRBJ2-5; 12 positions agree with TRBD2. The CDR3 spans 15 residues. Germline CDR1 is KGHSH and CDR2 is LQKENI. The CDR3 reads CASSPGLAGTEAQYF. In DNA form, the CDR3 reads TGTGCCAGCTCACCAGGACTAGCGGGGACAGAGGCCCAGTACTTC.

This sequence joins TRBV2 and TRBJ2-1; 9 nucleotides agree with TRBD1. CDR1 and CDR2 from the germline V gene are SNHLY and FYNNEI. Trimming removed 4 bases from V and 9 bases from J; junction bases left unmatched: 7. This CDR3 comprises 14 residues. CDR3 DNA sequence: TGTGCCAGCAGTGGTGGGACAGGGAAGCTTGAGCAGTTCTTC. Its protein is CASSGGTGKLEQFF. Based on the CDR3 plus reference TRBV2 and TRBJ2-1, the full variable domain is EPEVTQTPSHQVTQMGQEVILRCVPISNHLYFYWYRQILGQKVEFLVSFYNNEISEKSEIFDDQFSVERPDGSNFTLKIRSTKLEDSAMYFCASSGGTGKLEQFFGPGTRLTVL.

This clone was picked up one time. CDR3 bases: TGTGCCAGCAGGGGCGGTACAGGGCTAGGACCTGAAGCTTTCTTT. It is translated as CASRGGTGLGPEAFF. This sequence joins TRBV6-6 and TRBJ1-1; a possible D gene is TRBD1 (6 bases). Germline CDR1 MNHNY, CDR2 SVGAGI (reference sequence). The CDR3 runs 15 residues. The V end was cut by 6 bases, the J end by 6 bases, with 20 bases between.

There are a few counts of this clone. CDR3 amino acids: CASSQTGGARETQYF. The CDR3 bases are TGTGCCAGCAGCCAAACCGGGGGGGCCCGTGAGACCCAGTACTTC. The J gene is TRBJ2-5, the V gene TRBV3-1 (or the pseudogene TRBV3-2); 8 bases line up with TRBD2. After removal of 2 bases from V and 5 bases from J, the junction contained 7 bases not matched to a gene. CDR1 is LGHDT, CDR2 YNNKEL, per germline (reference sequence). This CDR3 has 15 amino acids.

This clone was recorded a few times. This sequence joins TRBV6-5 and TRBJ1-6; D may be TRBD1 (5 bases). The CDR3 contains 16 residues. V lost 2 bases and J lost 3, with 11 bases in between. From germline, CDR1 is MNHEY and CDR2 SVGAGI. In DNA form, the CDR3 reads TGTGCCAGCAGTTACGGGGCTGCCTTCTATAATTCACCCCTCCACTTT. Its protein product is CASSYGAAFYNSPLHF.